These 20 T cell receptor beta chains originate from one sample sequenced in a study of control samples from healthy donors and cancer patients. Generated by immunoSEQ multiplex PCR, the TCRdb table keeps only in-frame clones and is missing some. In total, the table holds roughly 200,000 clones. What was sequenced was blood. The receptors shown here come from a woman in her twenties or thirties in good health.

The rearrangement uses TRBV11-2 and TRBJ1-2; D is perhaps TRBD1 (5 bases). The CDR3 is made up of 14 amino acids. Deletions cut 5 bases from V and 8 bases from J, with 18 bases between. Germline values: CDR1 SGHAT, CDR2 FQNNGV. CDR3 DNA: TGTGCCAGCAGCAGAGGTGGGGGAGGACGGGGCTACACCTTC. Translated, it gives CASSRGGGGRGYTF.

The rearrangement joins TRBV7-9 to TRBJ1-4, with a weak D call TRBD1 (5 bases). The V end lost 4 bases, the J end lost 3 bases, and 12 bases lay between the germline ends. This CDR3 is 15 amino acids long. The germline CDR1 and CDR2 sequences are SEHNR and FQNEAQ (reference sequence). CDR3 DNA sequence: TGTGCCAGCAGCTGGGACCATTACTCTAATGAAAAACTGTTTTTT. Translated, it gives CASSWDHYSNEKLFF. The whole variable domain, remainder taken from reference TRBV7-9 and TRBJ1-4, is DTGVSQNPRHKITKRGQNVTFRCDPISEHNRLYWYRQTLGQGPEFLTYFQNEAQLEKSRLLSDRFSAERPKGSFSTLEIQRTEQGDSAMYLCASSWDHYSNEKLFFGSGTQLSVL.

This chain joins TRBV10-3 and TRBJ2-3; 8 nucleotides line up with TRBD1. The CDR3 is 12 residues long. V shed 11 bases and J 3 bases; nucleotides not matched to a gene: 4. Germline CDR1 reads ENHRY; CDR2 reads SYGVKD. The CDR3, as DNA: TGTGCCCACGGACAGGGTACAGATACGCAGTATTTT. Amino acids: CAHGQGTDTQYF.

The chain employs TRBV28 and TRBJ1-2; TRBD1 might be the D (5 bases). V lost 2 bases and J 5 bases, leaving 12 bases between the germline ends. The CDR3 spans 14 residues. Germline CDR1 is MDHEN and CDR2 is SYDVKM. In DNA, the CDR3 is TGTGCCAGCAGTTTACTCGGGGGAGGGTATGGCTACACCTTC. It yields the protein CASSLLGGGYGYTF.

The J gene is TRBJ2-5, the V gene TRBV5-1; D ambiguous. Trimming took 0 bases from V and 5 from J, leaving 14 bases between them. Germline assignment: CDR1 SGHRS and CDR2 YFSETQ. The CDR3 contains 15 residues. CDR3 coding DNA: TGCGCCAGCAGCTTGGCGACGGGCGAGTGGGAGACCCAGTACTTC. This sequence encodes CASSLATGEWETQYF.

The chain links TRBV4-2 to TRBJ2-4; D is perhaps TRBD1 (6 bases). The V end was cut by 4 bases, the J end by 0 bases, with 19 bases between. The CDR3 sequence is 18 residues long. The germline V gene has CDR1 LGHNA and CDR2 YNFKEQ. CDR3 sequence reads: CASSLGHSGDLAKNIQYF. Here the CDR3 DNA reads TGTGCCAGCAGCCTTGGACACTCAGGGGATCTAGCCAAAAACATTCAGTACTTC.

The chain has TRBV6-6 and TRBJ2-7; possible D gene TRBD2, 7 bases. Looked up from germline, CDR1 is MNHNY and CDR2 is SVGAGI (reference sequence). Trimming shortened V by 5 bases and J by 4 bases, and 21 bases separated the two germline ends. There are 16 residues in the CDR3. This CDR3 reads CASSNPGGGRLYEQYF. The CDR3 region has the DNA TGTGCCAGCAGTAACCCTGGGGGGGGGCGACTGTACGAGCAGTACTTC.

This chain uses TRBV28 with TRBJ1-5, with a possible D match to TRBD1 (6 bases). Germline assignment: CDR1 MDHEN and CDR2 SYDVKM. The CDR3 runs to 14 residues. V was cut by 6 bases and J by 5 bases, with 14 bases left in between. The DNA for the CDR3 is TGTGCCAGCAGCCGAAGGGGGGATTATCAGCCCCAGCATTTT. As protein: CASSRRGDYQPQHF.

This chain's CDR3 is CAWTRAGTVTGELFF. Written as DNA, the CDR3 is TGTGCCTGGACTCGCGCCGGGACCGTCACCGGGGAGCTGTTTTTT. The V and J genes are TRBV30 and TRBJ2-2; D might be TRBD1 or TRBD2, each matching 5 bases. Germline V gives CDR1 GTSNPN, CDR2 SVGIG (reference sequence). Deletions cut 4 bases from V and 4 bases from J, with 16 bases between. The CDR3 runs to 15 residues.

The chain carries TRBV19 and TRBJ2-5; weak D call: TRBD1 (5 bases). CDR3 size: 13 residues. Trimming shortened V by 3 bases and J by 5 bases, and 10 bases separated the two germline ends. CDR1 LNHDA and CDR2 SQIVND come from the germline V gene (reference sequence). In nucleotides, the CDR3 is TGTGCCAGTAGTATCAGCAGGGATGAGACCCAGTACTTC. This encodes CASSISRDETQYF.

To note about this clone: The same CDR3 is also encoded by other DNA sequences in this sample. The V call is TRBV18, the J call TRBJ2-1; TRBD2 matches 7 bases. J lost 0 bases, V lost 0 bases, and 2 bases had no gene match. Per germline, CDR1 KGHSH and CDR2 LQKENI. This CDR3 has 16 amino acids. CDR3 sequence: CASSPPGGSSYNEQFF. The CDR3 DNA follows: TGTGCCAGCTCACCACCCGGGGGGAGCTCCTACAATGAGCAGTTCTTC.

The V call is TRBV28, the J call TRBJ1-2; no definite D call. CDR1 MDHEN and CDR2 SYDVKM come from the germline V gene. CDR3 length: 13 amino acids. The V and J ends lost 2 bases and 4 bases respectively, with 8 bases between them. In DNA form, the CDR3 reads TGTGCCAGCAGTTTAAGGTCCAGCTATGGCTACACCTTC. It yields the protein CASSLRSSYGYTF.

V usage is TRBV27 and J usage is TRBJ2-3, with 9 bases that match TRBD2. With 4 bases clipped from V and 5 bases from J, the junction kept 10 bases outside the gene matches. This CDR3 has 16 amino acids. From germline, CDR1 is MNHEY and CDR2 SMNVEV (reference sequence). The CDR3 here is CASSSRGGGALDTQYF. As DNA, the CDR3 is TGTGCCAGCAGTTCCCGCGGCGGGGGGGCCTTAGATACGCAGTATTTT.

V and J are TRBV5-4 and TRBJ2-6; weak D call: TRBD2 (5 bases). The CDR3 has 16 amino acids. Germline CDR1 reads SGHNT; CDR2 reads YYREEE (reference sequence). V was pared by 2 bases and J by 4 bases, with 13 bases between. The CDR3 here is CASSLPYGEGANVLTF. The CDR3 DNA follows: TGTGCCAGCAGCTTACCGTACGGGGAGGGGGCCAACGTCCTGACTTTC.

The chain is built from TRBV4-2 and TRBJ1-1; D is perhaps TRBD1 (6 bases). CDR1 is LGHNA and CDR2 is YNFKEQ in the germline V gene. The CDR3 totals 15 residues. V shed 6 bases and J shed 1 base, with 15 bases lying between them. The CDR3 bases are TGTGCCAGCAGTTGGGGGGGGGCGGAGAACACTGAAGCTTTCTTT. Encoded protein: CASSWGGAENTEAFF.

This chain links TRBV3-1 (or the pseudogene TRBV3-2) with TRBJ1-1; D is undetermined. The V end was cut by 0 bases, the J end by 1 base, with 9 bases between. This CDR3 spans 15 amino acids. Germline V gives CDR1 LGHDT, CDR2 YNNKEL (reference sequence). The CDR3, as DNA: TGTGCCAGCAGCCAAGATCTCAAGGGGAACACTGAAGCTTTCTTT. It codes for CASSQDLKGNTEAFF.

The chain uses TRBV27 and TRBJ2-1, with D perhaps matching TRBD2 (6 bases). Trimming took 8 bases from V and 4 from J, leaving 6 bases between them. Germline V gives CDR1 MNHEY, CDR2 SMNVEV (reference sequence). The CDR3 spans 11 residues. DNA for the CDR3: TGTGCCAGCGGGACTTACAATGAGCAGTTCTTC. It yields the protein CASGTYNEQFF.

This chain uses TRBV5-1 with TRBJ2-4, with TRBD2 as a possible D gene (6 bases). The germline V and J ends were trimmed by 4 bases and 6 bases, with 11 bases remaining between them. In germline, CDR1 is SGHRS, CDR2 YFSETQ. The CDR3 totals 13 residues. CDR3 bases: TGCGCCAGCAGCACCGGACTATCAAACATTCAGTACTTC. Protein sequence: CASSTGLSNIQYF.

The J gene is TRBJ2-3, the V gene TRBV5-1; tentatively, D is TRBD1 (6 bases). With 4 bases removed from V and 6 bases from J, the gap between germline ends came to 15 bases. The CDR3 totals 14 residues. Germline V lookup: CDR1 SGHRS, CDR2 YFSETQ. The CDR3 DNA reads TGCGCCAGCAGCGCCTCGGTGGGGGCTGATACGCAGTATTTT. It specifies CASSASVGADTQYF.

This rearrangement joins TRBV5-1 to TRBJ2-7; 9 bases match TRBD1. This CDR3 region has 14 residues. With V trimmed by 4 bases and J by 3 bases, 5 bases remained unmatched. Looked up from germline, CDR1 is SGHRS and CDR2 is YFSETQ. CDR3 in DNA: TGCGCCAGCAGCCTGGTGGACAGGGGCTACGAGCAGTACTTC. It translates to CASSLVDRGYEQYF.